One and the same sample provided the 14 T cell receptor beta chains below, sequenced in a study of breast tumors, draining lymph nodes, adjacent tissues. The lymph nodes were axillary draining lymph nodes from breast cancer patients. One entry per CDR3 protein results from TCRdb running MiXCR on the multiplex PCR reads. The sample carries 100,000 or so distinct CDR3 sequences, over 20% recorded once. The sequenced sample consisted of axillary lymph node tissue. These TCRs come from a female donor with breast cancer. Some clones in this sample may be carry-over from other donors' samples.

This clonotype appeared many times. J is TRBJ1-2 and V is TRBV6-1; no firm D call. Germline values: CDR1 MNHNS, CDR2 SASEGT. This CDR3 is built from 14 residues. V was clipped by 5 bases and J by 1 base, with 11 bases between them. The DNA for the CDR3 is TGTGCCAGCAGTTTAGAGAGTTTTAACTATGGCTACACCTTC. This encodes CASSLESFNYGYTF.

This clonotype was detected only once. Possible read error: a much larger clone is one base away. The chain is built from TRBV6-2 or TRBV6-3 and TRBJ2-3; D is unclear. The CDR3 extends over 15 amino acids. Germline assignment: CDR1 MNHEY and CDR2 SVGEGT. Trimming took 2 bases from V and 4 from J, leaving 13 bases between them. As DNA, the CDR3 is TGTGCCAGCAGTTACCCCACAGAGGACGCAGATACGCAGTATTTT. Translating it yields CASSYPTEDADTQYF.

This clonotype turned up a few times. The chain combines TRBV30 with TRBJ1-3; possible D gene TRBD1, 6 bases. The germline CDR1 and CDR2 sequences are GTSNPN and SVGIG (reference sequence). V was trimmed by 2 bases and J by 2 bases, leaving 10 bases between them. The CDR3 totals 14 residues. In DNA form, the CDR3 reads TGTGCCTGGAGTAAGGGGGGCCCTGGAAACACCATATATTTT. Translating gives CAWSKGGPGNTIYF.

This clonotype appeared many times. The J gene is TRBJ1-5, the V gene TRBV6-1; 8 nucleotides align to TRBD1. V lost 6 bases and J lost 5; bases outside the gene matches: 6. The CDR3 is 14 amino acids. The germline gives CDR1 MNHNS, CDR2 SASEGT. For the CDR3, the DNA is TGTGCCAGCAGGGACAGGGATTCGTATCAGCCCCAGCATTTT. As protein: CASRDRDSYQPQHF.

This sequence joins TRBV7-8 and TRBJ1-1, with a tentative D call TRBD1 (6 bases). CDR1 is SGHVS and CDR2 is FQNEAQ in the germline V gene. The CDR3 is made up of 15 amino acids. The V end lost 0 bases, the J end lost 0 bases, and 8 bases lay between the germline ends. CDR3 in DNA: TGTGCCAGCAGCTTAGCCCAGGGGCTGAACACTGAAGCTTTCTTT. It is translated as CASSLAQGLNTEAFF.

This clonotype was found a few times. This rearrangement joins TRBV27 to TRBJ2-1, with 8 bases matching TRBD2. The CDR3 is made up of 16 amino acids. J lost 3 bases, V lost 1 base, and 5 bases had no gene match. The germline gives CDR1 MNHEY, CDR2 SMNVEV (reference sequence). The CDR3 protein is CASSLFTAGGYNEQFF. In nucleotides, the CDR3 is TGTGCCAGCAGTTTATTTACCGCGGGAGGCTACAATGAGCAGTTCTTC.

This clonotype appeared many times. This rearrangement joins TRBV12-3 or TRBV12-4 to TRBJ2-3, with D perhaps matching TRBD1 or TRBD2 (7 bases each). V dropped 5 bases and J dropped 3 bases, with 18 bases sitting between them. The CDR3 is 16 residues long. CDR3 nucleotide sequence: TGTGCCAGCAGTCCCCAGGGGGGGGTTCGGACAGATACGCAGTATTTT. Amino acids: CASSPQGGVRTDTQYF.

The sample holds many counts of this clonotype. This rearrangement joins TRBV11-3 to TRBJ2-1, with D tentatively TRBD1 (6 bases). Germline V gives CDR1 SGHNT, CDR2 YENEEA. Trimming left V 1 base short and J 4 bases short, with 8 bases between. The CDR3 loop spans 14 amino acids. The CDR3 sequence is CASSLGGGYNEQFF. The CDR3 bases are TGTGCCAGCAGCTTAGGAGGGGGATACAATGAGCAGTTCTTC.

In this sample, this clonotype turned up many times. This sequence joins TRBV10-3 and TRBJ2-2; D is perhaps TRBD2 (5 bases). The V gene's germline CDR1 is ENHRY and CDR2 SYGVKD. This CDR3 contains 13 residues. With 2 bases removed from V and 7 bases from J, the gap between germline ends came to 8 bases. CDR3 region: CAISEISGGELFF. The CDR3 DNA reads TGTGCCATCAGTGAGATCAGCGGCGGGGAGCTGTTTTTT.

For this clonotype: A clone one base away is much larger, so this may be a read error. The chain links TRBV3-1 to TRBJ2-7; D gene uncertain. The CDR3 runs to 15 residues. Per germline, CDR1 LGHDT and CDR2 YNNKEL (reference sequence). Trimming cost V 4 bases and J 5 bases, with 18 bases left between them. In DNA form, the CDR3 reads TGTGCCAGCAGCCGAGGACCGCCAGTGAGGAACGAGCAGTACTTC. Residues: CASSRGPPVRNEQYF.

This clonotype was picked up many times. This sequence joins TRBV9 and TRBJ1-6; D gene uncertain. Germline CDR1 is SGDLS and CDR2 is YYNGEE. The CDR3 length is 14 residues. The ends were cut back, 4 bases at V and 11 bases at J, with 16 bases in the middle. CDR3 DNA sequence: TGTGCCAGCAGCCCGGAAGAGGGTGTTGCACCCCTCCACTTT. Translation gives CASSPEEGVAPLHF. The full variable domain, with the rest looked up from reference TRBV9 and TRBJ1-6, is DSGVTQTPKHLITATGQRVTLRCSPRSGDLSVYWYQQSLDQGLQFLIQYYNGEERAKGNILERFSAQQFPDLHSELNLSSLELGDSALYFCASSPEEGVAPLHFGNGTRLTVT.

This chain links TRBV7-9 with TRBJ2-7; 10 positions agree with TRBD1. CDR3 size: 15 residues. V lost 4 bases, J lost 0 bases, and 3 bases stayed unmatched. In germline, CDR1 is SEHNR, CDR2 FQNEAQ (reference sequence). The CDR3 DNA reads TGTGCCAGCAGCTCGACAGGGGGCGCCTCCTACGAGCAGTACTTC. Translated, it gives CASSSTGGASYEQYF.

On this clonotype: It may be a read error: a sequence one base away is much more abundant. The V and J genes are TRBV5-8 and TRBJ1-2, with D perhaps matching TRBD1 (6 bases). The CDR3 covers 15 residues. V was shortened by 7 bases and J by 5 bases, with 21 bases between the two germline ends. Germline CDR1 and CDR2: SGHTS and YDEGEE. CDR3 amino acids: CASCKDSAPWYGYTF. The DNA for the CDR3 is TGTGCCAGCTGCAAGGACAGTGCCCCTTGGTATGGCTACACCTTC.

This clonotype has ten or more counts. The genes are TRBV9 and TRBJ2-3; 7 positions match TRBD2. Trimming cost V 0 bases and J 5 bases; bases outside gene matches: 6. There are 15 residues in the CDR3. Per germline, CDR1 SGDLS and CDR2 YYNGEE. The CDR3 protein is CASSVGGAGKDTQYF. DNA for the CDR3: TGTGCCAGCAGCGTAGGGGGAGCGGGGAAAGATACGCAGTATTTT.